Here is one TCR beta chain with its context. Trimming stripped 2 bases from V and 2 bases from J, with 10 bases between. Germline CDR1 is MGHRA and CDR2 is YSYEKL. The CDR3 has 14 amino acids. This sample is drawn from a study of blood T cell repertoires in COVID-19. Study background: Samples of COVID-19 (acute and convalescent) were obtained from the United States, Italy and Spain. Sources were T cells, B-cell-depleted T cells, or PBMCs; the material itself was cDNA or gDNA.

Some clones are missing from TCRdb's copy, which holds only in-frame ones; the method was immunoSEQ multiplex PCR. Seen here are over 150,000 clones, 60% to 80% observed once, and the top ten hold around 2.8%. This rearrangement joins TRBV4-1 to TRBJ2-7, with D possibly being TRBD1 (5 bases). This clonotype was obtained from a man between 65 and 85 years old with acute or convalescent COVID-19. Sequencing was performed on peripheral blood. The chain's CDR3 is CASSQQGSPYEQYF. CDR3 nucleotides: TGCGCCAGCAGCCAACAGGGTTCCCCCTACGAGCAGTACTTC.